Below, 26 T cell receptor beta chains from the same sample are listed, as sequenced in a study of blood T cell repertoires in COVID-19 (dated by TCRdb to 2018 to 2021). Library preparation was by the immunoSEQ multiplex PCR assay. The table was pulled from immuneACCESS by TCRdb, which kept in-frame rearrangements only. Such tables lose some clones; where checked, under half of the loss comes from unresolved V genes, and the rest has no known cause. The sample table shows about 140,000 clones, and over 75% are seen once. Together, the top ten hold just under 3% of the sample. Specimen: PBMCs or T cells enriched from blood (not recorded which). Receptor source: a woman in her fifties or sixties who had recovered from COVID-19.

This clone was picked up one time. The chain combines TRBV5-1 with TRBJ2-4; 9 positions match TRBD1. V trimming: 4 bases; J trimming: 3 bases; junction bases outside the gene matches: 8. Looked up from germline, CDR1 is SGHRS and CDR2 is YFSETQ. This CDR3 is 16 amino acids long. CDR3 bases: TGCGCCAGCAGCGGAGGGGACAGGGTGGGCAAAAACATTCAGTACTTC. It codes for CASSGGDRVGKNIQYF.

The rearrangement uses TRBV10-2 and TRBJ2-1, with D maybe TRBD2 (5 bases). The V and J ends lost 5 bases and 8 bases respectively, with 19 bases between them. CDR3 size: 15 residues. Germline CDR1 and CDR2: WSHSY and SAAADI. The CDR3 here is CASSLANLFPDEQFF. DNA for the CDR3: TGCGCCAGCAGTCTAGCCAACCTATTTCCAGATGAGCAGTTCTTC.

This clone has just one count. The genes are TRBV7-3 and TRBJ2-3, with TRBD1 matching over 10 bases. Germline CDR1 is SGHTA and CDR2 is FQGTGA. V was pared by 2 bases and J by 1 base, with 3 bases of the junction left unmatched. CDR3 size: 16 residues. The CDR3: CASSLSGTGGTDTQYF. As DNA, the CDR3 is TGTGCCAGCAGCTTATCGGGGACAGGGGGCACAGATACGCAGTATTTT.

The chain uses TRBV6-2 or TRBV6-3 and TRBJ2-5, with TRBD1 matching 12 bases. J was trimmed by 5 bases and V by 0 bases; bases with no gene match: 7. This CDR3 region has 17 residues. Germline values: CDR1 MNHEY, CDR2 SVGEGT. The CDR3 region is CASSYSRDRGRRETQYF. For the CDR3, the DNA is TGTGCCAGCAGTTACTCGAGGGACAGGGGGCGTCGGGAGACCCAGTACTTC.

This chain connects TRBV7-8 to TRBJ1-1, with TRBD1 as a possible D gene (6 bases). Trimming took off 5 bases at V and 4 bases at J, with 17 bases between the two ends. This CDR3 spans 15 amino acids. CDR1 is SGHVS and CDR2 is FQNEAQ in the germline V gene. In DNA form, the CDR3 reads TGTGCCAGCAGCCCGAGGGGGGGGCCGGGCACTGAAGCTTTCTTT. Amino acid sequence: CASSPRGGPGTEAFF.

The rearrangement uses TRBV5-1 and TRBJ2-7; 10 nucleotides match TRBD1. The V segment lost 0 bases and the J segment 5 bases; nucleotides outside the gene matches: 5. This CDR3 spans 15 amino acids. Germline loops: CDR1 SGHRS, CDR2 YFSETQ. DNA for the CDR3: TGCGCCAGCAGCTTGGTCGGGACAGGGGAGCACGAGCAGTACTTC. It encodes CASSLVGTGEHEQYF.

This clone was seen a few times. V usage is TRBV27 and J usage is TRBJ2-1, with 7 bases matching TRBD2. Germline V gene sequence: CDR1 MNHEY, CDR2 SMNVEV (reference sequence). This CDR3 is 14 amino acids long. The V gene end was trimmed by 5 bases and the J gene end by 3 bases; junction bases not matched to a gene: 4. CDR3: CASSPSGNYNEQFF. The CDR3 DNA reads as TGTGCCAGCAGTCCCAGCGGGAACTACAATGAGCAGTTCTTC.

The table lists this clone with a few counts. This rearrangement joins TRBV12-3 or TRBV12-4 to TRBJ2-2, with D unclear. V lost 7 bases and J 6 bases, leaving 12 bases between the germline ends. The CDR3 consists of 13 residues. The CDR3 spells CASTLDPAGELFF. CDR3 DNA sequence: TGTGCCAGCACTCTAGACCCGGCCGGGGAGCTGTTTTTT.

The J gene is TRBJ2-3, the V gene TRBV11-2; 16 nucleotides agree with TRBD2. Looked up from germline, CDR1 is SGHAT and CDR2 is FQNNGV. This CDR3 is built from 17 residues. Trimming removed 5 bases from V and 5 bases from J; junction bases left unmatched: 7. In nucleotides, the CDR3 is TGTGCCAGCAGCCCTGGGACTAGCGGGGGGGCCGGAGATACGCAGTATTTT. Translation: CASSPGTSGGAGDTQYF.

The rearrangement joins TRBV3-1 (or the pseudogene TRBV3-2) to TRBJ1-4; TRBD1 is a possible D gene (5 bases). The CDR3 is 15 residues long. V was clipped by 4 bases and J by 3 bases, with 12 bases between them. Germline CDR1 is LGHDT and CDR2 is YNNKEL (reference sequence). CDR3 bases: TGTGCCAGCAGCCCTCGGGGGAGTCCTAATGAAAAACTGTTTTTT. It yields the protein CASSPRGSPNEKLFF.

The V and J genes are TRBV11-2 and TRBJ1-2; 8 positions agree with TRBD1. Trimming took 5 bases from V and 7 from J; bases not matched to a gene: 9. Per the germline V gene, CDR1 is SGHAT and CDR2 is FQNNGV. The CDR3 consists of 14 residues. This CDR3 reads CASSPTGVPPGYTF. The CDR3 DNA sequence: TGTGCCAGCAGCCCGACAGGGGTTCCCCCTGGCTACACCTTC.

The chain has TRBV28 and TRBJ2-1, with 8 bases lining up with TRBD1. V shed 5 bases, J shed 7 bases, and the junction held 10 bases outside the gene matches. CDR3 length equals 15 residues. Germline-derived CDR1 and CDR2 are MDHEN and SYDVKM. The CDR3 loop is CASSLQGAGNNEQFF. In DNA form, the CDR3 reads TGTGCCAGCAGTCTGCAGGGGGCGGGGAATAATGAGCAGTTCTTC.

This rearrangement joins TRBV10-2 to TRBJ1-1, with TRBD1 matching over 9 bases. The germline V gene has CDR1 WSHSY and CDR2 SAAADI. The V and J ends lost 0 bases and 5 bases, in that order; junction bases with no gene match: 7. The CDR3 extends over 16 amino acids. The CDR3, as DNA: TGCGCCAGCAGTGAGTCGACCGGGACAGGGTGGACTGAAGCTTTCTTT. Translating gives CASSESTGTGWTEAFF.

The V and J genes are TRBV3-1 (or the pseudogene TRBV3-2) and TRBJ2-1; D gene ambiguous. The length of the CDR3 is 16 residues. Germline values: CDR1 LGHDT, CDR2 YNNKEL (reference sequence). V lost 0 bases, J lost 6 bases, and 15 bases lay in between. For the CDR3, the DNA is TGTGCCAGCAGCCAAGATCCACGGGTTACCCCCAATGAGCAGTTCTTC. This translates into CASSQDPRVTPNEQFF.

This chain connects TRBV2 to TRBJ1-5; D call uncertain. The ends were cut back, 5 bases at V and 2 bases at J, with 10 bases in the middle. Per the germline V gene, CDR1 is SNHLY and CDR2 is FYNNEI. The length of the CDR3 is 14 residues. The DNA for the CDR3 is TGTGCCAGCAGTAATAACCTAGGCAATCAGCCCCAGCATTTT. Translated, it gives CASSNNLGNQPQHF.

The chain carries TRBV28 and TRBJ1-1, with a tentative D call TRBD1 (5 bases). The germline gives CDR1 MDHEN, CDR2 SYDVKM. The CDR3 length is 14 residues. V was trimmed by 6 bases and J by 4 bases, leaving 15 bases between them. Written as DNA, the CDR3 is TGTGCCAGCAGAAACCAGGGAGGTGGCACTGAAGCTTTCTTT. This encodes CASRNQGGGTEAFF. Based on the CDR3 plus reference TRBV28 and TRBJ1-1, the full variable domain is DVKVTQSSRYLVKRTGEKVFLECVQDMDHENMFWYRQDPGLGLRLIYFSYDVKMKEKGDIPEGYSVSREKKERFSLILESASTNQTSMYLCASRNQGGGTEAFFGQGTRLTVV.

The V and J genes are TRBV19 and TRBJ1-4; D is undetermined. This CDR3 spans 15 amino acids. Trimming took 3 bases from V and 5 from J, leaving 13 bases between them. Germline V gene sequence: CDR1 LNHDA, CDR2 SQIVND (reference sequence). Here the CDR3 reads CASSISGGGNEKLFF. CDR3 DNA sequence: TGTGCCAGTAGTATTTCAGGTGGTGGCAATGAAAAACTGTTTTTT. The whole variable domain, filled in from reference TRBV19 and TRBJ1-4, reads DGGITQSPKYLFRKEGQNVTLSCEQNLNHDAMYWYRQDPGQGLRLIYYSQIVNDFQKGDIAEGYSVSREKKESFPLTVTSAQKNPTAFYLCASSISGGGNEKLFFGSGTQLSVL.

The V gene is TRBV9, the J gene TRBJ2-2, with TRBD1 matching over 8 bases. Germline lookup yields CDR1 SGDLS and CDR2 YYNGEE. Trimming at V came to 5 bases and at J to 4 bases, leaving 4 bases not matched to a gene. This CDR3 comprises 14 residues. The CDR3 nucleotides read TGTGCCAGCAGAGTAACAGGGGGCACCGGGGAGCTGTTTTTT. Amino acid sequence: CASRVTGGTGELFF.

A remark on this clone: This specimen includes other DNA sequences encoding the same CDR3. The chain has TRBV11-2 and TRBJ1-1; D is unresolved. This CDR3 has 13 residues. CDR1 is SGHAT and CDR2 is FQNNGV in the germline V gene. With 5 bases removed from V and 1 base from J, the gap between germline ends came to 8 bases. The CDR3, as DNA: TGTGCCAGCAGCCCCGAGGGGAACACTGAAGCTTTCTTT. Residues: CASSPEGNTEAFF.

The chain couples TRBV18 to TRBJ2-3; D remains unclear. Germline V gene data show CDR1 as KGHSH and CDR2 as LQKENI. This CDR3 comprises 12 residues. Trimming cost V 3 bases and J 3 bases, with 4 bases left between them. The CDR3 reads CASSPTTDTQYF. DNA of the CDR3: TGTGCCAGCTCACCGACAACAGATACGCAGTATTTT.

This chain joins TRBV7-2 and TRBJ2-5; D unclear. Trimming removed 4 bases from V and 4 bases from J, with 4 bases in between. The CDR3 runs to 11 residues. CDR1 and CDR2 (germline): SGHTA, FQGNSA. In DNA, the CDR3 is TGTGCCAGCAGCTACGGAGAGACCCAGTACTTC. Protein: CASSYGETQYF.

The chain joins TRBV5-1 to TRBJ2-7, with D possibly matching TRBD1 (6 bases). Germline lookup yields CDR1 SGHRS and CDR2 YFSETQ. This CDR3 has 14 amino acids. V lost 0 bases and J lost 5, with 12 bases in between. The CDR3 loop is CASSLETGRNEQYF. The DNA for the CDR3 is TGCGCCAGCAGCTTGGAAACAGGGCGAAACGAGCAGTACTTC. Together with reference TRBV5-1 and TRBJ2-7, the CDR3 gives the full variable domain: KAGVTQTPRYLIKTRGQQVTLSCSPISGHRSVSWYQQTPGQGLQFLFEYFSETQRNKGNFPGRFSGRQFSNSRSEMNVSTLELGDSALYLCASSLETGRNEQYFGPGTRLTVT.

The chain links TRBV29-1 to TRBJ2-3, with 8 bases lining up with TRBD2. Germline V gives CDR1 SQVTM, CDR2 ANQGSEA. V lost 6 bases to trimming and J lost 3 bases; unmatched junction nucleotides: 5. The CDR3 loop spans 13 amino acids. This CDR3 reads CSVIAGKTDTQYF. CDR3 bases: TGCAGCGTCATAGCGGGGAAAACAGATACGCAGTATTTT.

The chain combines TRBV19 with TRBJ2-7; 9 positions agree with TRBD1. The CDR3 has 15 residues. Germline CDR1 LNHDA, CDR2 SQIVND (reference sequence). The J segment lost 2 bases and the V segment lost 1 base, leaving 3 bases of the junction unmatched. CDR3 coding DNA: TGTGCCAGTAGTATAGGAGGGACAGGGACCTACGAGCAGTACTTC. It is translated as CASSIGGTGTYEQYF.

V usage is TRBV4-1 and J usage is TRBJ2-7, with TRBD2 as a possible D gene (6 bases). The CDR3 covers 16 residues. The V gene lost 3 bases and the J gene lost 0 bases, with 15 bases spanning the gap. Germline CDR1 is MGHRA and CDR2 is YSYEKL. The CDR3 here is CASSQGSAGRSYEQYF. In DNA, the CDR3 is TGCGCCAGCAGCCAGGGCTCAGCGGGCCGCTCCTACGAGCAGTACTTC.

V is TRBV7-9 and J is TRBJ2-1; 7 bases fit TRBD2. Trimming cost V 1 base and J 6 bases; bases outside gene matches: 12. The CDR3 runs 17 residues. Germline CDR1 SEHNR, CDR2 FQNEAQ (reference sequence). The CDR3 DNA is TGTGCCAGCAGCTTAGGCGTCGGGGGAGGGCCCTTCAATGAGCAGTTCTTC. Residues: CASSLGVGGGPFNEQFF.